The rows below give T cell receptor beta chains drawn from one sample of a study of blood T cell repertoires in COVID-19. TCRdb's table, derived via immunoSEQ multiplex PCR, lists solely in-frame clones and lacks some. The table has some 200,000 clones, approximately 90% seen once. Sequencing input: PBMCs or T cells enriched from blood (not recorded which). The receptors shown here come from a woman in her 30s who had recovered from COVID-19. Each CDR3 is given with its conserved first and last residue. The D gene is left open where the match is weak. Expanded clones are given a class, and other clones once, few, many or no size at all.

>20|TRBD1|.|TRBJ2-2|TRBV4-3
CASSQDISFPGTGEDGELFF
TGCGCCAGCAGCCAAGATATTTCCTTCCCCGGGACAGGGGAGGACGGGGAGCTGTTTTTT
>14|.|.|TRBJ1-5|TRBV11-2
CASSSGLANQPQHF
TGTGCCAGCAGCTCAGGACTCGCCAATCAGCCCCAGCATTTT
>14|TRBD1|.|TRBJ1-4|TRBV9
CASSVGQGPEKLFF
TGTGCCAGCAGCGTAGGACAGGGGCCCGAAAAACTGTTTTTT
>15|.|.|TRBJ1-1|TRBV6-2/TRBV6-3
CASSYSGILNTEAFF
TGTGCCAGCAGTTACTCCGGGATCTTGAACACTGAAGCTTTCTTT
>15|TRBD1|.|TRBJ2-1|TRBV27
CASRETGVGYNEQFF
TGTGCCAGCAGAGAAACAGGGGTGGGCTACAATGAGCAGTTCTTC
>15|.|.|TRBJ2-5|TRBV4-1
CASSQDHTSQETQYF
TGCGCCAGCAGCCAAGATCATACTAGCCAAGAGACCCAGTACTTC
>13|.|.|TRBJ2-7|TRBV5-8
CASSLTASYEQYF
TGTGCCAGCAGCTTAACTGCATCCTACGAGCAGTACTTC
>14|.|.|TRBJ2-3|TRBV6-5
CASRVAATTDTQYF
TGTGCCAGCAGAGTAGCGGCTACAACAGATACGCAGTATTTT
>17|TRBD2|.|TRBJ2-3|TRBV11-2
CASSLAGLAGGTDTQYF
TGTGCCAGCAGCTTAGCGGGACTAGCGGGGGGTACAGATACGCAGTATTTT
>13|.|.|TRBJ2-7|TRBV2
CASTPPQTYEQYF
TGTGCCAGCACCCCCCCACAAACCTACGAGCAGTACTTC
>14|TRBD1|.|TRBJ1-5|TRBV18
CASSPGTGPQPQHF
TGTGCCAGCTCACCGGGGACAGGGCCTCAGCCCCAGCATTTT
>15|TRBD1|.|TRBJ1-4|TRBV6-5
CASRKQGATNEKLFF
TGTGCCAGCAGGAAACAGGGGGCAACTAATGAAAAACTGTTTTTT
>14|.|.|TRBJ2-5|TRBV2
CASSELGSQETQYF
TGTGCCAGCAGTGAACTAGGTAGCCAAGAGACCCAGTACTTC
>12|.|.|TRBJ1-1|TRBV11-2
CASSLGGNEAFF
TGTGCCAGCAGCTTAGGAGGGAATGAAGCTTTCTTT
>15|.|.|TRBJ1-3|TRBV5-6
CASSLAGSSGNTIYF
TGTGCCAGCAGCTTGGCAGGTAGCTCTGGAAACACCATATATTTT
>13|TRBD1|.|TRBJ1-6|TRBV28
CASIDRGNSPLHF
TGTGCCAGTATCGACAGGGGGAATTCACCCCTCCACTTT
>15|.|.|TRBJ1-2|TRBV18
CASSPDLTGGYGYTF
TGTGCCAGCTCACCTGATTTGACGGGGGGCTATGGCTACACCTTC
>12|.|.|TRBJ2-7|TRBV5-1
CASRLGDYEQYF
TGCGCCAGCCGACTTGGAGACTACGAGCAGTACTTC
>14|.|.|TRBJ1-1|TRBV5-1
CASSLGDIYTEAFF
TGCGCCAGCAGCTTGGGGGACATTTACACTGAAGCTTTCTTT
>15|.|.|TRBJ2-3|TRBV7-2
CASSTFARSTDTQYF
TGTGCCAGCAGCACCTTTGCCAGAAGCACAGATACGCAGTATTTT
>16|TRBD1|.|TRBJ1-6|TRBV4-3
CASSLRGLPYNSPLHF
TGCGCCAGCAGCCTCAGGGGGCTCCCCTATAATTCACCCCTCCACTTT
>14|.|.|TRBJ1-2|TRBV12-5
CASGAPNSFYGYTF
TGTGCTAGTGGTGCGCCCAATTCCTTCTATGGCTACACCTTC
>16|.|.|TRBJ2-1|TRBV4-3
CASSQVAYSMRNEQFF
TGCGCCAGCAGCCAAGTTGCATACTCGATGAGGAATGAGCAGTTCTTC
>16|.|.|TRBJ2-2|TRBV7-8
CASSLVGYGNTGELFF
TGTGCCAGCAGCTTAGTCGGGTACGGGAACACCGGGGAGCTGTTTTTT
>15|TRBD2|.|TRBJ2-1|TRBV7-2
CASSLNSGGYNEQFF
TGTGCCAGCAGCTTAAACAGCGGGGGTTACAATGAGCAGTTCTTC
>16|.|.|TRBJ2-3|TRBV9
CASSSRAGTSTDTQYF
TGTGCCAGCAGCTCAAGGGCGGGAACTAGCACAGATACGCAGTATTTT
>14|.|.|TRBJ2-7|TRBV7-2
CASSFPGSYYEQYF
TGTGCCAGCAGCTTTCCGGGATCTTACTACGAGCAGTACTTC
>17|TRBD2|.|TRBJ2-5|TRBV7-8
CASSQGLAGVIEETQYF
TGTGCCAGCAGCCAGGGACTAGCGGGGGTGATCGAAGAGACCCAGTACTTC
>14|TRBD1|few|TRBJ1-5|TRBV19
CASTQGVSNQPQHF
TGTGCCAGTACCCAGGGGGTGAGCAATCAGCCCCAGCATTTT
>14|.|.|TRBJ2-7|TRBV6-2/TRBV6-3
CASSSRTATYEQYF
TGTGCCAGCAGTTCCCGGACAGCGACCTACGAGCAGTACTTC
>13|TRBD1|.|TRBJ1-5|TRBV12-3/TRBV12-4
CASKTGRDQPQHF
TGTGCCAGCAAGACAGGGCGGGATCAGCCCCAGCATTTT
>13|.|.|TRBJ2-7|TRBV29-1
CSVGFPDTPEQYF
TGCAGCGTTGGGTTTCCGGACACCCCCGAGCAGTACTTC
>16|TRBD2|.|TRBJ2-1|TRBV5-4
CASSKGLAGGYNEQFF
TGTGCCAGCAGCAAGGGACTAGCGGGGGGTTACAATGAGCAGTTCTTC
>12|.|.|TRBJ2-2|TRBV12-3/TRBV12-4
CASTKSIGELFF
TGTGCCAGCACGAAGAGCATCGGGGAGCTGTTTTTT
>15|.|.|TRBJ1-5|TRBV6-2/TRBV6-3
CASSYWDGLNQPQHF
TGTGCCAGCAGTTACTGGGACGGACTAAATCAGCCCCAGCATTTT
>15|TRBD2|.|TRBJ2-7|TRBV2
CASRRTSGGSYEQYF
TGTGCCAGCAGAAGGACTAGCGGGGGATCCTACGAGCAGTACTTC